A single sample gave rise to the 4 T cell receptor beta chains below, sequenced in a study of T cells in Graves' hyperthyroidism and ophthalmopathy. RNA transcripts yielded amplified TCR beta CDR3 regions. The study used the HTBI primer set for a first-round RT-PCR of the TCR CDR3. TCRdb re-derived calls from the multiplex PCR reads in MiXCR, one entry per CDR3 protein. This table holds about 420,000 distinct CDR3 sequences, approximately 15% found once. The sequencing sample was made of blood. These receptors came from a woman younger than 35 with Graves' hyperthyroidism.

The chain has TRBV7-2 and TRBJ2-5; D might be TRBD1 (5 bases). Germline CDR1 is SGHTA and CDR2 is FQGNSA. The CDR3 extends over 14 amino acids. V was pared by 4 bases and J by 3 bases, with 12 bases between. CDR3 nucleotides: TGTGCCAGCAGCTCCAACCCACAGGAAGAGACCCAGTACTTC. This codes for CASSSNPQEETQYF.

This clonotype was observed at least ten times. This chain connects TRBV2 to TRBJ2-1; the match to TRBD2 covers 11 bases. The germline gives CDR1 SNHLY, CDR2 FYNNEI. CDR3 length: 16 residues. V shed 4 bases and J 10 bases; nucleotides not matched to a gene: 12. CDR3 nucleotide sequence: TGTGCCAGCAGTGTGTCCGGGACTAGCGGAGAAGGAGAGCAGTTCTTC. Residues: CASSVSGTSGEGEQFF. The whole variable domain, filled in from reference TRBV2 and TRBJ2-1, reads EPEVTQTPSHQVTQMGQEVILRCVPISNHLYFYWYRQILGQKVEFLVSFYNNEISEKSEIFDDQFSVERPDGSNFTLKIRSTKLEDSAMYFCASSVSGTSGEGEQFFGPGTRLTVL.

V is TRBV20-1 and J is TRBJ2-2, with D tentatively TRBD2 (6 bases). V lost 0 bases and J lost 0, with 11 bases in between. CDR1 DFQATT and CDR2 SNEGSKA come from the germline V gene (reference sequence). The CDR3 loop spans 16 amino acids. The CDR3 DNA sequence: TGCAGTGCTAGAGATCAACCGGGGGCGAACACCGGGGAGCTGTTTTTT. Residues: CSARDQPGANTGELFF.

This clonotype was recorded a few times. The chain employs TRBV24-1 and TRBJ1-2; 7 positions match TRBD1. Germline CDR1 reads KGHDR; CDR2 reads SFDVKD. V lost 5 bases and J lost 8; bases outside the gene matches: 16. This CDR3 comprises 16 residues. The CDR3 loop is CATSGTSTGNHRGYTF. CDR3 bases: TGTGCCACCAGTGGTACCTCGACAGGGAACCATCGGGGCTACACCTTC.